What follows are 30 T cell receptor beta chains derived from one specimen sequenced in a study of blood T cell repertoires in COVID-19. Using immunoSEQ multiplex PCR, the repertoire was profiled, and TCRdb retains in-frame clones only, with some absent. The table has fewer than 600,000 clones, more than 75% seen once. Sequencing input: PBMCs or T cells enriched from blood (not recorded which). These receptors were taken from a woman between 40 and 50 years old who had recovered from COVID-19.

V usage is TRBV5-5 and J usage is TRBJ2-7, with 13 bases identical to TRBD2. The trim removed 6 bases at V and 0 bases at J, leaving 6 bases unmatched. Germline assignment: CDR1 SGHKS and CDR2 YYEKEE (reference sequence). This CDR3 is 16 amino acids long. The CDR3 bases are TGTGCCAGCATCGGGACTAGCGGGACCAACTCCTACGAGCAGTACTTC. As protein: CASIGTSGTNSYEQYF.

This rearrangement joins TRBV5-6 to TRBJ2-6, with no clear D. The CDR3 consists of 18 residues. Looked up from germline, CDR1 is SGHDT and CDR2 is YYEEEE. V was clipped by 5 bases and J by 0 bases, with 18 bases between them. CDR3 loop: CASSQTGLVGSGANVLTF. For the CDR3, the DNA is TGTGCCAGCAGTCAGACTGGGTTGGTCGGCTCTGGGGCCAACGTCCTGACTTTC.

This clone has a single count. The chain is built from TRBV7-2 and TRBJ2-1; TRBD1 matches at 10 bases. After removal of 6 bases from V and 9 bases from J, the junction contained 8 bases not matched to a gene. Germline loops: CDR1 SGHTA, CDR2 FQGNSA. The CDR3 extends over 14 amino acids. CDR3 sequence: CASRLDRGSGEQFF. The CDR3 DNA is TGTGCCAGCAGACTGGACAGGGGGTCTGGTGAGCAGTTCTTC.

The V gene is TRBV7-2, the J gene TRBJ2-7, with D perhaps matching TRBD1 (8 bases). Germline lookup yields CDR1 SGHTA and CDR2 FQGNSA. The CDR3 extends over 15 amino acids. V gave up 3 bases and J gave up 3 bases, with 15 bases separating them. The CDR3 bases are TGTGCCAGCAGCTTGTTGACAGGGGAGGGCTACGAGCAGTACTTC. It specifies CASSLLTGEGYEQYF. Full variable domain (outside the CDR3, taken from reference TRBV7-2 and TRBJ2-7): GAGVSQSPSNKVTEKGKDVELRCDPISGHTALYWYRQSLGQGLEFLIYFQGNSAPDKSGLPSDRFSAERTGGSVSTLTIQRTQQEDSAVYLCASSLLTGEGYEQYFGPGTRLTVT.

In this sample, this clone turned up a few times. This chain uses TRBV11-2 with TRBJ2-2; the match to TRBD2 covers 12 bases. Per the germline V gene, CDR1 is SGHAT and CDR2 is FQNNGV. The V gene end was trimmed by 2 bases and the J gene end by 4 bases; junction bases not matched to a gene: 5. This CDR3 region has 17 residues. CDR3 in DNA: TGTGCCAGCAGCTTACGACTAGCGGGAGAAGGCACCGGGGAGCTGTTTTTT. Its protein is CASSLRLAGEGTGELFF.

The J gene is TRBJ2-1, the V gene TRBV4-3; the match to TRBD1 covers 7 bases. The germline V gene has CDR1 LGHNA and CDR2 YSLEER. The CDR3 is 14 amino acids. The J segment lost 4 bases and the V segment lost 4 bases, leaving 4 bases of the junction unmatched. CDR3 residues: CASSRDSVYNEQFF. As DNA, the CDR3 is TGCGCCAGCAGCCGGGACAGCGTGTACAATGAGCAGTTCTTC.

The V and J genes are TRBV24-1 and TRBJ2-1, with D tentatively TRBD1 (5 bases). Germline CDR1 is KGHDR and CDR2 is SFDVKD. The V gene lost 3 bases and the J gene lost 9 bases, with 11 bases spanning the gap. The CDR3 consists of 13 residues. CDR3 coding DNA: TGTGCCACCAGTGATGGGGCTGGCGGTGAGCAGTTCTTC. It codes for CATSDGAGGEQFF.

V and J are TRBV3-1 (or the pseudogene TRBV3-2) and TRBJ1-6, with D perhaps TRBD1 (6 bases). Germline V gives CDR1 LGHDT, CDR2 YNNKEL (reference sequence). Trimming removed 1 base at V and 9 bases at J, with 16 bases between. CDR3 length: 16 residues. The CDR3 region is CASSQGPQGLASPLHF. The CDR3 DNA follows: TGTGCCAGCAGCCAAGGTCCCCAGGGGTTAGCTTCACCCCTCCACTTT.

V is TRBV19 and J is TRBJ1-1, with no clear D. The CDR3 totals 14 residues. CDR1 LNHDA and CDR2 SQIVND come from the germline V gene (reference sequence). V lost 6 bases, J lost 1 base, and 12 bases lay in between. CDR3 sequence reads: CASSKSYRNTEAFF. The CDR3 nucleotides are TGTGCCAGTAGCAAATCCTACAGGAACACTGAAGCTTTCTTT. Based on the CDR3 plus reference TRBV19 and TRBJ1-1, the full variable domain is DGGITQSPKYLFRKEGQNVTLSCEQNLNHDAMYWYRQDPGQGLRLIYYSQIVNDFQKGDIAEGYSVSREKKESFPLTVTSAQKNPTAFYLCASSKSYRNTEAFFGQGTRLTVV.

In nucleotides, the CDR3 is TGTGCCTCAGGGGGCCCGGAGAGCTCCTACGAGCAGTACTTC. Amino acid sequence: CASGGPESSYEQYF. The chain combines TRBV10-3 with TRBJ2-7; 8 positions match TRBD1. CDR3 length equals 14 residues. Germline loops: CDR1 ENHRY, CDR2 SYGVKD. The J segment lost 0 bases and the V segment lost 11 bases, leaving 9 bases of the junction unmatched.

The chain couples TRBV6-5 to TRBJ1-1; TRBD1 aligns across 7 bases. The V and J ends lost 6 bases and 3 bases, in that order; junction bases with no gene match: 10. Germline CDR1 and CDR2: MNHEY and SVGAGI. The CDR3 runs to 15 residues. The CDR3 DNA is TGTGCCAGCAGGATTTTGGGACAGTCCCACACTGAAGCTTTCTTT. Protein product: CASRILGQSHTEAFF.

The chain uses TRBV5-1 and TRBJ2-3; 7 bases are a match to TRBD2. Germline V CDR1 and CDR2: SGHRS, YFSETQ. This CDR3 has 16 amino acids. J was trimmed by 1 base and V by 1 base; bases with no gene match: 6. CDR3 in DNA: TGCGCCAGCAGCTTGAACGCGGGAGTCGGCACAGATACGCAGTATTTT. It is translated as CASSLNAGVGTDTQYF.

The chain couples TRBV5-4 to TRBJ2-7; D uncertain. The CDR3 is 16 amino acids. Germline CDR1 is SGHNT and CDR2 is YYREEE (reference sequence). Trimming shortened V by 0 bases and J by 0 bases, and 13 bases separated the two germline ends. The CDR3 DNA sequence: TGTGCCAGCAGCTTGGTGCCAGGTCCCAGCTCCTACGAGCAGTACTTC. Translation gives CASSLVPGPSSYEQYF.

The V gene is TRBV11-3, the J gene TRBJ2-3; 7 bases are a match to TRBD1. Per germline, CDR1 SGHNT and CDR2 YENEEA. V shed 5 bases, J shed 1 base, and the junction held 3 bases outside the gene matches. This CDR3 is built from 14 residues. The CDR3 loop reads CASSHGQGTDTQYF. CDR3 nucleotide sequence: TGTGCCAGCAGCCACGGACAGGGCACAGATACGCAGTATTTT.

The chain combines TRBV19 with TRBJ2-3, with 7 nucleotides matching TRBD2. This CDR3 is 14 amino acids long. Germline V gives CDR1 LNHDA, CDR2 SQIVND (reference sequence). The V segment lost 1 base and the J segment 6 bases; nucleotides outside the gene matches: 4. CDR3 loop: CASSIGGSSDTQYF. In DNA form, the CDR3 reads TGTGCCAGTAGTATAGGCGGGAGTTCGGATACGCAGTATTTT.

The chain uses TRBV3-1 (or the pseudogene TRBV3-2) and TRBJ2-5; D may be TRBD1 (5 bases). V was shortened by 0 bases and J by 4 bases, with 9 bases between the two germline ends. This CDR3 contains 14 residues. CDR1 and CDR2 from the germline V gene are LGHDT and YNNKEL (reference sequence). The CDR3 sequence is CASSQEAGRETQYF. The CDR3 nucleotides read TGTGCCAGCAGCCAAGAGGCAGGGCGAGAGACCCAGTACTTC.

This clone came up a few times. V gene TRBV27 combines with J gene TRBJ2-3; 8 bases line up with TRBD1. With 8 bases clipped from V and 4 bases from J, the junction kept 8 bases outside the gene matches. The CDR3 covers 14 residues. The germline CDR1 and CDR2 sequences are MNHEY and SMNVEV (reference sequence). The CDR3 nucleotides read TGTGCCAGCTTCGACAGGGGTCCTGCAGATACGCAGTATTTT. Its protein product is CASFDRGPADTQYF.

Concerning this clone itself: Its ends do not fully match the called genes, so a read error is possible. The CDR3 DNA reads TGTGCCAGCAGCCTAGCGGGAGGGCCGGGGGAGACCCAGTACTTC. This encodes CASSLAGGPGETQYF. The chain uses TRBV7-2 and TRBJ2-5; 12 bases match TRBD2. The CDR3 totals 15 residues. Per the germline V gene, CDR1 is SGHTA and CDR2 is FQGNSA.

The rearrangement joins TRBV3-1 (or the pseudogene TRBV3-2) to TRBJ2-3, with 11 bases identical to TRBD2. This CDR3 comprises 18 residues. V gave up 1 base and J gave up 3 bases; unmatched junction bases: 9. CDR1 and CDR2 from the germline V gene are LGHDT and YNNKEL (reference sequence). CDR3 sequence reads: CASSQVGSGRAGTDTQYF. CDR3 DNA sequence: TGTGCCAGCAGCCAAGTTGGTAGCGGGAGGGCAGGGACAGATACGCAGTATTTT.

The chain is built from TRBV7-9 and TRBJ2-7; no clear D gene. V dropped 3 bases and J dropped 0 bases, with 6 bases sitting between them. Germline CDR1 is SEHNR and CDR2 is FQNEAQ (reference sequence). This CDR3 has 13 residues. CDR3 loop: CASSFDNSYEQYF. The CDR3 DNA reads TGTGCCAGCAGCTTCGACAACTCCTACGAGCAGTACTTC.

This clone was picked up a small number of times. This chain joins TRBV6-6 and TRBJ1-6, with TRBD1 as a possible D gene (5 bases). Trimming pared 7 bases from V and 1 base from J, leaving 11 bases between. The CDR3 is 15 amino acids. The V gene's germline CDR1 is MNHNY and CDR2 SVGAGI (reference sequence). CDR3 protein: CASTQTASYNSPLHF. CDR3 sequence (DNA): TGTGCCAGCACCCAGACAGCATCCTATAATTCACCCCTCCACTTT.

The V gene is TRBV7-2, the J gene TRBJ2-3; tentative D call: TRBD1 (6 bases). Between the trimmed V and J ends, which lost 5 bases and 6 bases, there was a span of 12 bases. The germline V gene has CDR1 SGHTA and CDR2 FQGNSA. CDR3 length equals 13 residues. The CDR3 loop reads CASSPGHMDTQYF. The CDR3 DNA reads TGTGCCAGCAGCCCGGGACATATGGATACGCAGTATTTT. Filled out from reference TRBV7-2 and TRBJ2-3, the complete variable domain reads GAGVSQSPSNKVTEKGKDVELRCDPISGHTALYWYRQSLGQGLEFLIYFQGNSAPDKSGLPSDRFSAERTGGSVSTLTIQRTQQEDSAVYLCASSPGHMDTQYFGPGTRLTVL.

The CDR3 spells CAWSAGLAVYEQYF. The CDR3 coding sequence is TGTGCCTGGAGTGCGGGACTAGCGGTTTACGAGCAGTACTTC. The V gene is TRBV30, the J gene TRBJ2-7; 11 bases are a match to TRBD2. Trimming removed 1 base from V and 4 bases from J; junction bases left unmatched: 3. The CDR3 has 14 residues. Germline CDR1 GTSNPN, CDR2 SVGIG (reference sequence).

The CDR3 sequence is CAWSASGSGNTIYF. CDR3 DNA sequence: TGTGCCTGGAGTGCCTCCGGCTCTGGAAACACCATATATTTT. This sequence joins TRBV30 and TRBJ1-3; the D is unclear. The germline V and J ends were trimmed by 1 base and 0 bases, with 7 bases remaining between them. Germline lookup yields CDR1 GTSNPN and CDR2 SVGIG (reference sequence). This CDR3 spans 14 amino acids.

The chain couples TRBV6-2 or TRBV6-3 to TRBJ2-1; 10 bases are shared with TRBD2. CDR3 length equals 15 residues. J was trimmed by 10 bases and V by 7 bases; bases with no gene match: 13. Germline assignment: CDR1 MNHEY and CDR2 SVGEGT. The CDR3 region is CASTPSGRAMGEQFF. CDR3 nucleotide sequence: TGTGCCAGCACCCCCAGCGGGAGGGCGATGGGGGAGCAGTTCTTC.

The chain recombines TRBV6-1 with TRBJ1-5; possible D gene TRBD1, 5 bases. Germline V gene data show CDR1 as MNHNS and CDR2 as SASEGT. This CDR3 has 16 residues. Trimming stripped 4 bases from V and 2 bases from J, with 15 bases between. The DNA for the CDR3 is TGTGCCAGCAGTGTACTTGGCGGGGGTGGCAATCAGCCCCAGCATTTT. Its translation: CASSVLGGGGNQPQHF.

This chain links TRBV6-5 with TRBJ1-6, with D perhaps matching TRBD1 (6 bases). The CDR3 loop spans 13 amino acids. Germline values: CDR1 MNHEY, CDR2 SVGAGI. Deletions cut 7 bases from V and 5 bases from J, with 9 bases between. This chain's CDR3 is CASKTGNNSPLHF. The DNA of the CDR3 is TGTGCCAGCAAGACAGGCAATAATTCACCCCTCCACTTT.

The chain uses TRBV2 and TRBJ2-3, with no clear D. The CDR3 runs to 12 residues. Trimming shortened V by 2 bases and J by 5 bases, and 5 bases separated the two germline ends. CDR1 and CDR2 from the germline V gene are SNHLY and FYNNEI. The CDR3 nucleotides read TGTGCCAGCAGTGAACAGGTAGATACGCAGTATTTT. Amino acid sequence: CASSEQVDTQYF.

The chain couples TRBV4-1 to TRBJ1-3; D is uncertain. CDR3 length equals 15 residues. Trimming took 0 bases from V and 4 from J, leaving 10 bases between them. The germline V gene encodes CDR1 MGHRA and CDR2 YSYEKL. CDR3 coding DNA: TGCGCCAGCAGCCAAGATCCGGGAAGGGGAAACACCATATATTTT. Translation gives CASSQDPGRGNTIYF.

The CDR3 loop is CASSPGWGTDTQYF. CDR3 nucleotides: TGTGCCAGCAGCCCAGGGTGGGGCACAGATACGCAGTATTTT. The chain couples TRBV7-2 to TRBJ2-3; perhaps TRBD1 as D (5 bases). The CDR3 is 14 amino acids. Trimming pared 5 bases from V and 1 base from J, leaving 10 bases between. Germline assignment: CDR1 SGHTA and CDR2 FQGNSA.